This is a list of T cell receptor beta chains from one sample in a study of beta chain features in type 1 diabetes. Sequencing was performed with immunoSEQ multiplex PCR; in TCRdb, only in-frame clones are kept and a portion is missing. The data show about 330,000 clones, with 11% seen just once and 0.015% to 0.02% held by the top ten. The sequencing sample was made of naive CD4+ T cells from blood. The receptors shown here come from a woman in her 30s in good health. Each CDR3 is given with its conserved first and last residue. The order of the fields is V gene, clone size, D gene, J gene, CDR3 protein, CDR3 DNA. A D gene is named only where the DNA matches it firmly. Clone sizes are given selectively: once, few, many, or a class where the clone is expanded.

TRBV5-4	few	TRBD2	TRBJ2-5	CASSLGGGSGRETQYF	TGTGCCAGCAGCTTGGGTGGGGGTAGCGGGAGAGAGACCCAGTACTTC
TRBV7-2	few	NA	TRBJ2-5	CASSQTTGRLGETQYF	TGTGCCAGCAGCCAGACAACAGGTCGACTGGGGGAGACCCAGTACTTC
TRBV4-1	few	TRBD1	TRBJ1-1	CASSREGTGNTEAFF	TGCGCCAGCAGCAGAGAGGGGACAGGGAACACTGAAGCTTTCTTT
TRBV21-1	few	NA	TRBJ2-4	CASSKGRAVKNIQYF	TGTGCCAGCAGCAAGGGCAGGGCCGTCAAAAACATTCAGTACTTC
TRBV30	NA	NA	TRBJ1-4	CAWRHGGGSREKLFF	TGTGCCTGGAGACACGGCGGGGGGTCGCGAGAAAAACTGTTTTTT
TRBV14	NA	NA	TRBJ2-7	CASSPFAGEQYF	TGTGCCAGCAGCCCCTTCGCGGGGGAGCAGTACTTC
TRBV19	NA	TRBD2	TRBJ2-7	CASRPGTSSYEQYF	TGTGCCAGTAGACCCGGGACTAGCTCCTACGAGCAGTACTTC
TRBV29-1	NA	NA	TRBJ2-1	CSVGSGQYFDDNEQFF	TGCAGCGTTGGGTCAGGACAGTACTTTGACGACAATGAGCAGTTCTTC
TRBV5-4	NA	TRBD1	TRBJ2-7	CASSLPTGGRGEQYF	TGTGCCAGCAGCTTACCGACAGGGGGAAGGGGCGAGCAGTACTTC
TRBV7-3	NA	TRBD2	TRBJ2-3	CASTLAGVSTDTQYF	TGTGCCAGCACTTTAGCGGGAGTAAGCACAGATACGCAGTATTTT
TRBV7-9	NA	NA	TRBJ1-4	CASSPAGATNEKLFF	TGTGCCAGCAGCCCGGCGGGTGCAACTAATGAAAAACTGTTTTTT
TRBV13	NA	NA	TRBJ2-1	CASSYDRTGQFF	TGTGCCAGCAGCTATGACCGCACAGGGCAGTTCTTC
TRBV6-1	NA	NA	TRBJ1-4	CASRSEGSTNEKLFF	TGTGCCAGCAGGTCGGAGGGCTCAACTAATGAAAAACTGTTTTTT
TRBV5-1	few	TRBD2	TRBJ2-5	CASRQLAGGQETQYF	TGCGCCAGCAGACAACTAGCGGGAGGGCAAGAGACCCAGTACTTC